This T cell receptor (beta chain) was sequenced in a study of PD-L1 blockade in urothelial cancer (dated by TCRdb to about 2017). The study in broad terms: Therapy was started in about 2014 for all patients, and atezolizumab 1,200 mg was administered intravenously every 3 weeks. A median of 141,255 T cells and 85,000 or so unique TCRs was obtained from blood samples, and a median clonality of approximately 0.08 was observed. Durable clinical benefit was defined as a progression-free survival longer than 6 months, and TCR features were additionally tested against progression-free survival and overall survival. Whole exome sequencing and RNA sequencing of pretreatment tumors were performed alongside TCR sequencing in the same patients. Pretreatment blood TCR-seq was available for about 30 patients, at least one posttreatment blood collection was obtained for around 25 patients, and tumor TCR-seq was available for around 25 patients. Durable clinical benefit was achieved by nine patients and was not achieved by 20 patients. About 90% of the roughly 30 patients were identified as males with urothelial cancer of bladder origin, and a prior smoking history was reported by 18 of 29 patients. Pretreatment tumor samples and matched peripheral blood, collected serially before and after atezolizumab treatment, underwent TCR sequencing. Blood samples were analyzed at two time points: 3 weeks after treatment start (second dose) and 6 weeks after treatment start. Patients had an ECOG performance status of 0 or 1 and had received between 0 and 3 prior chemotherapy regimens. Somatic, immune and clinical correlates of response to PD-L1 blockade with atezolizumab in urothelial cancer were the focus of an exploratory multi-omic analysis.

Findings and caveats that apply to the study as a whole: Improved progression-free and overall survival was associated with having pretreatment peripheral blood TCR clonality below the median. Greater expansion of tumor-associated TCR clones in peripheral blood 3 weeks after the start of treatment was observed in patients with durable benefit (n of about 20, p = 0.022). Because of the small sample size (n ≈ 27) and the many exploratory analyses performed, the results are intended to be regarded as hypothesis-generating.

A total of 25 to 30 patients with locally advanced or metastatic urothelial carcinoma, treated at Memorial Sloan Kettering on a trial protocol, made up the cohort. Peripheral blood mononuclear cells were collected from each patient pretreatment and during treatment, giving between 1 and 8 total time points per patient. The Qiagen DNeasy Blood extraction kit was used to purify genomic DNA from total PBMCs and tumor samples. PBMCs were collected pretreatment and during treatment, and were isolated and stored as previously described. Synthetic TCR analog templates were spiked into each PCR so that absolute template abundance could be estimated from read counts. The immunoSEQ assay was used to amplify TCRbeta CDR3 regions from genomic DNA with bias-controlled V and J gene primers. Rearranged TCRbeta segments were sequenced at approximately 20X coverage. The authors' pipeline ran thus. Clustering was used to correct sequencing errors, and CDR3s were annotated against IMGT so that V, D and J genes could be assigned. Only productive TCRbeta rearrangements were used in downstream analyses, excluding out-of-frame or stop-codon sequences. To compute clonality, Shannon entropy was normalized by the log of the number of unique productive sequences and then subtracted from one. Clones differing between time points or between blood and tumor were identified using Fisher's exact test with Benjamini-Hochberg correction, with an adjusted p below 0.01 applied as the threshold. TCRdb holds this immuneACCESS table with in-frame rearrangements only. Some clones are missing; in checked studies, unresolved V genes explain under half, and the rest has no known cause. From that table come the V and J calls and clone size; the DNA was used to work out D and trimming. The sample profile shows about 84,000 clones; over 80% of them were found once. The biggest ten clones account for approximately 9.5% of the sample.

With regard to this clone: Its antigen is currently not known. No quality values exist for individual bases; no much larger clone is one base distant.

The sample in question was PBMCs, obtained around atezolizumab (anti-PD-L1) treatment. This clonotype was obtained from a man between 65 and 85 years old with urothelial cancer.

The CDR3 protein: CASSAGGVSETQYF. In nucleotides, the sequence is TGTGCCAGCAGCGCGGGAGGGGTCTCAGAGACCCAGTACTTC. Here the chain combines TRBV9 and TRBJ2-5, with 8 junctional bases fitting TRBD2. The CDR1 and CDR2 encoded by the germline V gene are SGDLS and YYNGEE. Ends trimmed: V by 3 bases, J by 4 bases; bases unmatched to a gene: 5. From the cysteine through the phenylalanine, the CDR3 covers 14 amino acids. Here the CDR3 DNA is all that survives: 42 bases in frame from base 1.